This T cell receptor beta chain was sequenced in a study of long-term antiretroviral therapy in people with HIV. Running of the v3.0 immunoSEQ assay took place at survey level. What sequencing targeted per sample was about 40,000-50,000 T-cell genomes. The table came from immunoSEQ multiplex PCR; TCRdb's copy has only in-frame clones and leaves some out. The sample carries tens of thousands of clones, roughly 80% recorded once. Comments on this clone: Its antigen is still unknown.

Study-wide points: Whichever time point was examined, clones expanded before ART dominated the repertoire. Whereas controls had wider CDR3 length ranges, HIV repertoires had narrower ones. The study collected blood between about 2003 and 2017, possibly under older ART regimens.

This CDR3 region has 13 residues. Germline V gene sequence: CDR1 GTSNPN, CDR2 SVGIG (reference sequence). V dropped 1 base and J dropped 2 bases, with 8 bases sitting between them. The origin of this receptor is a man aged 18 to 35 with HIV. The chain recombines TRBV30 with TRBJ2-5; the D gene could be TRBD1 or TRBD2 (5 bases each). The sample in question was unsorted PBMCs, obtained 1.5 years after starting antiretroviral therapy. The CDR3, as DNA: TGTGCCTGGAGTGGGGGACGTCAAGAGACCCAGTACTTC. It encodes CAWSGGRQETQYF.